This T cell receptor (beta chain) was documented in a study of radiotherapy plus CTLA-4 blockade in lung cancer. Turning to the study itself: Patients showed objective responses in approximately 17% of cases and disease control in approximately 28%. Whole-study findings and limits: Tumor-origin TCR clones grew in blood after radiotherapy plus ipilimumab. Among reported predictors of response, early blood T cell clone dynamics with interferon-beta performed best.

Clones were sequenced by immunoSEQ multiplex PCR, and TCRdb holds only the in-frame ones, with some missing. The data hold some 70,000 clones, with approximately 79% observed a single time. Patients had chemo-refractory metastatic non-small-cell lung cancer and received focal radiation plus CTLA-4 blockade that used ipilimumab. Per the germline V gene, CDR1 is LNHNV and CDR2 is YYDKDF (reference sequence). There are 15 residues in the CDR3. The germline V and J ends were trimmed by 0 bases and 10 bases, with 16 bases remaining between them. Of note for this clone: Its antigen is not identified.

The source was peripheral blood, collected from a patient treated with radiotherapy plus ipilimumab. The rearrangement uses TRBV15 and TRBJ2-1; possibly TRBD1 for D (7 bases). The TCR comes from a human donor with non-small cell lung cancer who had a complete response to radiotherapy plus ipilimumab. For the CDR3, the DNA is TGTGCCACCAGCAGAGATTATCAGGGGGGCGGGGAGCAGTTCTTC. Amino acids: CATSRDYQGGGEQFF.